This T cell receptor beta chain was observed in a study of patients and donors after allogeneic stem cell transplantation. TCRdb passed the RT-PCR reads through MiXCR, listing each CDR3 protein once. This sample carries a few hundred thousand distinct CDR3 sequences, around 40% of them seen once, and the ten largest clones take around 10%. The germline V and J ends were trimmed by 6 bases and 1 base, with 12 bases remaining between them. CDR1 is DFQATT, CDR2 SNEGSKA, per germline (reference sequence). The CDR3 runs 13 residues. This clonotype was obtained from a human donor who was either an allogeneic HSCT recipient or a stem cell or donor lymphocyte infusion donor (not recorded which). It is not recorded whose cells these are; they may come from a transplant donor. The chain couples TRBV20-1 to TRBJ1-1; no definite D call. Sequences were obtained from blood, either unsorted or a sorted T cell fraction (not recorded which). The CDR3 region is CSAPDTRNTEAFF. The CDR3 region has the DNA TGCAGTGCCCCAGACACAAGGAACACTGAAGCTTTCTTT.